This TCR beta chain came from a study of T cells after posttransplantation cyclophosphamide. Sequencing was performed with immunoSEQ multiplex PCR; in TCRdb, only in-frame clones are kept and a portion is missing. Counted here are around 43,000 clones, around nine tenths occurring once; the ten biggest clones make up around 3%. On the day of bone marrow donation, the related graft donor provided peripheral blood. This CDR3 contains 15 residues. The V gene's germline CDR1 is SGHRS and CDR2 YFSETQ. The V and J ends lost 0 bases and 3 bases respectively, with 13 bases between them. The sample consisted of PBMCs. The TCR was taken from a woman aged 50 to 60 in good health and a related stem cell transplant donor. The chain employs TRBV5-1 and TRBJ2-7, with a tentative D call TRBD2 (5 bases). CDR3 nucleotide sequence: TGCGCCAGCAGCTTGGCGGACTCAATACACTACGAGCAGTACTTC. Amino acid sequence: CASSLADSIHYEQYF.